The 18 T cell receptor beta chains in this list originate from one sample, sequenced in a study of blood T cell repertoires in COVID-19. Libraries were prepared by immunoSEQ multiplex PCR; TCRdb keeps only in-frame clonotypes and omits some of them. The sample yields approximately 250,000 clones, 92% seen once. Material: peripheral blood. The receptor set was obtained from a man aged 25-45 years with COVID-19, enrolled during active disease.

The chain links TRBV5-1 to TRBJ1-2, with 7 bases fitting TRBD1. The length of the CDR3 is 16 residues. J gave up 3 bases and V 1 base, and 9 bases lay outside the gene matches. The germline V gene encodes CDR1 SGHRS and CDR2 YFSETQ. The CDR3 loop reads CASSLSRGAVDYGYTF. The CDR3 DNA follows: TGCGCCAGCAGCTTGTCCAGGGGGGCTGTGGACTATGGCTACACCTTC.

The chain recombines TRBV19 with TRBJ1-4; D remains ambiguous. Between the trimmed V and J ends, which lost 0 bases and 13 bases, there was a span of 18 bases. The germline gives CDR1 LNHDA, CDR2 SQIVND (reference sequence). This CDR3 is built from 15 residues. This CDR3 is CASSIESGGRSGLFF. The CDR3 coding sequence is TGTGCCAGTAGTATAGAGTCGGGTGGAAGGAGTGGACTGTTTTTT.

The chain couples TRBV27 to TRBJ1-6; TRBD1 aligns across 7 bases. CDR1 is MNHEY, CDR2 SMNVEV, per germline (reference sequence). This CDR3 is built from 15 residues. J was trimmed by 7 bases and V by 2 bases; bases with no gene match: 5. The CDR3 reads CASSLRGQPNSPLHF. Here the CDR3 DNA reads TGTGCCAGCAGTTTAAGGGGACAGCCCAATTCACCCCTCCACTTT.

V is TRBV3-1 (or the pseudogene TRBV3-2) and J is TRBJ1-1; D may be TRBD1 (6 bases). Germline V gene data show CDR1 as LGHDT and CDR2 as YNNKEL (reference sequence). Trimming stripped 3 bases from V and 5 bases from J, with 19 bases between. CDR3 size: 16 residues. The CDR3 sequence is CASSHSHHRAGTEAFF. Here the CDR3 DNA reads TGTGCCAGCAGCCACAGCCATCACAGGGCAGGGACTGAAGCTTTCTTT.

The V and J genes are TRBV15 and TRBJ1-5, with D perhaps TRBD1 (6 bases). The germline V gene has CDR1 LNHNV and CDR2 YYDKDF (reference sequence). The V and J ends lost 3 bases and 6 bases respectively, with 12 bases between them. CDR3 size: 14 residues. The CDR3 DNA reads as TGTGCCACCAGCAGTTCGGACAGCGGTCAGCCCCAGCATTTT. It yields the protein CATSSSDSGQPQHF.

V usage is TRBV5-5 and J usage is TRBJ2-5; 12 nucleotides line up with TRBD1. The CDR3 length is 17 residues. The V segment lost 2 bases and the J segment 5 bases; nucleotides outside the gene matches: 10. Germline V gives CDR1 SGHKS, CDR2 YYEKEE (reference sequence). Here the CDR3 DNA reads TGTGCCAGCAGCTTAAAAACCGGGACAGGGGGCGGGGAGACCCAGTACTTC. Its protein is CASSLKTGTGGGETQYF.

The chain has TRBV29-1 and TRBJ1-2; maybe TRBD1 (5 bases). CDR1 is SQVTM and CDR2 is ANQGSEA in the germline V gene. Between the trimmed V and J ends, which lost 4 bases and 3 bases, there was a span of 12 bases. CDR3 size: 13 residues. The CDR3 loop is CSVGGEEDYGYTF. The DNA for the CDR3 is TGCAGCGTTGGGGGGGAAGAGGACTATGGCTACACCTTC. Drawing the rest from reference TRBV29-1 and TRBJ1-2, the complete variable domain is SAVISQKPSRDICQRGTSLTIQCQVDSQVTMMFWYRQQPGQSLTLIATANQGSEATYESGFVIDKFPISRPNLTFSTLTVSNMSPEDSSIYLCSVGGEEDYGYTFGSGTRLTVV.

The CDR3 nucleotides are TGTGCCAGCAGCTTCCCAACGGGAGGGAACAATCAGCCCCAGCATTTT. It codes for CASSFPTGGNNQPQHF. This chain connects TRBV7-2 to TRBJ1-5; D call uncertain. CDR3 length: 16 residues. V was pared by 3 bases and J by 3 bases, with 15 bases between. Germline assignment: CDR1 SGHTA and CDR2 FQGNSA.

In DNA, the CDR3 is TGTGCCAGCAGCAAAACAGGGTCTAGGAGTGAAAAACTGTTTTTT. Translating gives CASSKTGSRSEKLFF. The chain joins TRBV7-3 to TRBJ1-4, with D possibly being TRBD1 (6 bases). CDR1 is SGHTA, CDR2 FQGTGA, per germline. Trimming took off 5 bases at V and 7 bases at J, with 17 bases between the two ends. The CDR3 contains 15 residues.

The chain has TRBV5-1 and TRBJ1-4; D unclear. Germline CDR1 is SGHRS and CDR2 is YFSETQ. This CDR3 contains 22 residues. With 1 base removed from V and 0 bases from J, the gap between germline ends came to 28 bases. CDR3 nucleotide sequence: TGCGCCAGCAGCTTGTTAGCGTTAGGAGGTACTGACCGGCCTGCAACTAATGAAAAACTGTTTTTT. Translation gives CASSLLALGGTDRPATNEKLFF.

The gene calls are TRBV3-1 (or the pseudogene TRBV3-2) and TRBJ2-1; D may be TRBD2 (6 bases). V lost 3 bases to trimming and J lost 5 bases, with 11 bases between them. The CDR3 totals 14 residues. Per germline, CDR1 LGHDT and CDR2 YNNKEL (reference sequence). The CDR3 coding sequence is TGTGCCAGCAGCCAGAACGGGGGTCACAATGAGCAGTTCTTC. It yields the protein CASSQNGGHNEQFF.

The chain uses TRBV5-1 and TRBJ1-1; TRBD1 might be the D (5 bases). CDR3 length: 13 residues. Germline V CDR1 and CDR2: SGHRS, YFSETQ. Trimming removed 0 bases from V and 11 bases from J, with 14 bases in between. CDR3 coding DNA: TGCGCCAGCAGCTTGGCCAGGGAGGAACAGGCTTTCTTT. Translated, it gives CASSLAREEQAFF.

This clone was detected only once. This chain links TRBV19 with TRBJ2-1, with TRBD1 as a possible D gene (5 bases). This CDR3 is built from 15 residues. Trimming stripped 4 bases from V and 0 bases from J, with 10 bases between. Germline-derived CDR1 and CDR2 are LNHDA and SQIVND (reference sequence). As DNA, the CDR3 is TGTGCCAGTAGTACGTACAGGAGCTCCTACAATGAGCAGTTCTTC. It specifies CASSTYRSSYNEQFF.

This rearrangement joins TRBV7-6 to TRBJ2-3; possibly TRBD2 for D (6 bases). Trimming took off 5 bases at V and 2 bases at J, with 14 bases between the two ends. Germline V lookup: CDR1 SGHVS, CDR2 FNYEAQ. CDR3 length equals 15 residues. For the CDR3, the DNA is TGTGCCAGCAGCCCCTTGGGGGGTTTCACAGATACGCAGTATTTT. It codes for CASSPLGGFTDTQYF.

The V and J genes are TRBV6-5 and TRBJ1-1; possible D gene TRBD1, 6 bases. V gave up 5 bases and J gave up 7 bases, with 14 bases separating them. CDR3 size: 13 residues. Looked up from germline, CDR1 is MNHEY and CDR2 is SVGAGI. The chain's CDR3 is CASSTPGQLEAFF. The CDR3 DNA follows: TGTGCCAGCAGTACGCCGGGACAACTTGAAGCTTTCTTT.

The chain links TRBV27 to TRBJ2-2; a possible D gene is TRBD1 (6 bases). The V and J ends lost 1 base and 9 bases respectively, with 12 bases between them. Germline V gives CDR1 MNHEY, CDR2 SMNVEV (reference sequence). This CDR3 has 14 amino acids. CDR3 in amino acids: CASSLLGASRELFF. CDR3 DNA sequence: TGTGCCAGCAGTTTATTGGGGGCTAGCCGGGAGCTGTTTTTT.

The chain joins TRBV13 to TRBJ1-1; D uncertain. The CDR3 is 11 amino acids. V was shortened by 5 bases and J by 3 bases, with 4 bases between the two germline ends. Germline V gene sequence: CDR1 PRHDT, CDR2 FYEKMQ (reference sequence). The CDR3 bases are TGTGCCAGCAGCCTCTACACTGAAGCTTTCTTT. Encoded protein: CASSLYTEAFF.

This CDR3 reads CASSLFLRTLTDTQYF. The CDR3 DNA follows: TGTGCCAGCAGCTTATTTCTGCGAACCCTCACAGATACGCAGTATTTT. The gene calls are TRBV7-2 and TRBJ2-3; D remains ambiguous. The CDR3 has 16 amino acids. The germline gives CDR1 SGHTA, CDR2 FQGNSA. V was pared by 2 bases and J by 2 bases, with 14 bases between.